Below, 18 T cell receptor beta chains from the same sample are listed, as sequenced in a study of identical twins. TCRdb re-analysed the 5' RACE reads in MiXCR, keeping a single row per CDR3 protein. The sample contains 650,000 to 750,000 distinct CDR3 sequences, 21% of which appear only once. The same specimen was also included in a second study, on T cells expressing NK-cell markers.

Input material: PBMCs. The origin of the receptors is a young woman in good health.

The chain joins TRBV10-2 to TRBJ1-2; 8 bases agree with TRBD1. The germline CDR1 and CDR2 sequences are WSHSY and SAAADI. J gave up 3 bases and V 7 bases, and 7 bases lay outside the gene matches. The CDR3 runs 14 residues. The CDR3 region is CASKRQGMDYGYTF. CDR3 DNA: TGCGCCAGCAAGAGACAGGGGATGGACTATGGCTACACCTTC.

This clonotype was recorded a few times. V is TRBV5-1 and J is TRBJ1-6; unclear D gene. Trimming took off 0 bases at V and 14 bases at J, with 15 bases between the two ends. Germline loops: CDR1 SGHRS, CDR2 YFSETQ. The CDR3 loop spans 14 amino acids. DNA of the CDR3: TGCGCCAGCAGCTTGGAGTCGGACCTTTTGGCCCTCCACTTT. This encodes CASSLESDLLALHF.

The gene calls are TRBV7-8 and TRBJ2-3; tentatively, D is TRBD1 (6 bases). The V end was cut by 2 bases, the J end by 3 bases, with 15 bases between. The CDR3 extends over 16 amino acids. Germline assignment: CDR1 SGHVS and CDR2 FQNEAQ. The chain's CDR3 is CASSLPSTQGTDTQYF. CDR3 nucleotide sequence: TGTGCCAGCAGCTTACCCTCGACCCAGGGGACAGATACGCAGTATTTT.

This clonotype has only a few counts. The V gene is TRBV20-1, the J gene TRBJ2-7; a weak D match, TRBD2 (6 bases). V gave up 1 base and J gave up 4 bases, with 14 bases separating them. CDR1 and CDR2 from the germline V gene are DFQATT and SNEGSKA (reference sequence). This CDR3 contains 14 residues. In nucleotides, the CDR3 is TGCAGTGCTAGAGGGAGACGGGAGTGGTACGAGCAGTACTTC. It codes for CSARGRREWYEQYF.

The chain employs TRBV5-1 and TRBJ2-7; D is possibly TRBD1 (6 bases). Trimming left V 3 bases short and J 10 bases short, with 17 bases between. This CDR3 is 13 amino acids long. Looked up from germline, CDR1 is SGHRS and CDR2 is YFSETQ. CDR3 sequence (DNA): TGCGCCAGCAGCTCCCTGGACGGACAGAGACAGTACTTC. Translated, it gives CASSSLDGQRQYF.

This chain joins TRBV7-2 and TRBJ1-1; no clear D gene. CDR1 is SGHTA and CDR2 is FQGNSA in the germline V gene. Trimming took off 5 bases at V and 6 bases at J, with 16 bases between the two ends. The CDR3 covers 14 residues. The CDR3 coding sequence is TGTGCCAGCAGCCCAGGTTGGAAGGGCGCTGAAGCTTTCTTT. Protein: CASSPGWKGAEAFF. Full variable domain (outside the CDR3, taken from reference TRBV7-2 and TRBJ1-1): GAGVSQSPSNKVTEKGKDVELRCDPISGHTALYWYRQSLGQGLEFLIYFQGNSAPDKSGLPSDRFSAERTGGSVSTLTIQRTQQEDSAVYLCASSPGWKGAEAFFGQGTRLTVV.

J is TRBJ1-1 and V is TRBV20-1; D is uncertain. V was cut by 3 bases and J by 0 bases, with 14 bases left in between. The CDR3 is 15 amino acids. From germline, CDR1 is DFQATT and CDR2 SNEGSKA (reference sequence). CDR3 in amino acids: CSASLVGYMNTEAFF. CDR3 sequence (DNA): TGCAGTGCTAGTTTAGTGGGGTACATGAACACTGAAGCTTTCTTT.

The V and J genes are TRBV5-6 and TRBJ2-5, with 8 bases lining up with TRBD2. The germline gives CDR1 SGHDT, CDR2 YYEEEE. CDR3 length: 16 amino acids. Trimming removed 1 base from V and 2 bases from J; junction bases left unmatched: 7. As DNA, the CDR3 is TGTGCCAGCAGCTTGACCGCGCGGGGGGCTCAAGAGACCCAGTACTTC. Translating gives CASSLTARGAQETQYF.

This clonotype has only a few counts. J is TRBJ2-5 and V is TRBV6-5; D is ambiguous. Trimming stripped 0 bases from V and 4 bases from J, with 12 bases between. Germline CDR1 reads MNHEY; CDR2 reads SVGAGI. CDR3 length: 15 residues. CDR3 DNA sequence: TGTGCCAGCAGTTACTCGCACGGTCAAGGAGAGACCCAGTACTTC. Amino acids: CASSYSHGQGETQYF.

The chain joins TRBV4-3 to TRBJ2-6; D gene unclear. CDR3 length equals 15 residues. Trimming removed 0 bases at V and 2 bases at J, with 5 bases between. Germline-derived CDR1 and CDR2 are LGHNA and YSLEER. The CDR3 protein is CASSQDPTGANVLTF. DNA of the CDR3: TGCGCCAGCAGCCAAGACCCTACTGGGGCCAACGTCCTGACTTTC.

This clonotype was detected only a few times. The DNA for the CDR3 is TGTGCCAGCAGTTGGGGACTGTCGAGGGAGACCCAGTACTTC. Amino acids: CASSWGLSRETQYF. J is TRBJ2-5 and V is TRBV6-5, with D perhaps TRBD2 (6 bases). V was cut by 4 bases and J by 5 bases, with 14 bases left in between. This CDR3 has 14 residues. Germline V CDR1 and CDR2: MNHEY, SVGAGI.

This clonotype was recorded a few times. The chain recombines TRBV3-1 with TRBJ2-7; a weak D match, TRBD2 (6 bases). CDR1 is LGHDT, CDR2 YNNKEL, per germline (reference sequence). Trimming cost V 4 bases and J 5 bases, with 9 bases left between them. The CDR3 totals 12 residues. CDR3 sequence reads: CASSRGVNEQYF. CDR3 in DNA: TGTGCCAGCAGCCGGGGGGTTAACGAGCAGTACTTC.

The chain recombines TRBV12-3 or TRBV12-4 with TRBJ2-7, with D hard to call. The V end was cut by 5 bases, the J end by 3 bases, with 17 bases between. This CDR3 is 15 amino acids long. Here the CDR3 reads CASSAPWAGYYEQYF. The DNA for the CDR3 is TGTGCCAGCAGTGCACCGTGGGCAGGCTACTACGAGCAGTACTTC.

To note about this clonotype: The junction does not match germline at one end; this may be a read error. This sequence joins TRBV20-1 and TRBJ1-5; maybe TRBD1 (5 bases). CDR1 and CDR2 (germline): DFQATT, SNEGSKA (reference sequence). The CDR3 covers 16 residues. The CDR3 reads CSARDTGRGSDQPQHF. In nucleotides, the CDR3 is TGCAGTGCTAGAGATACGGGGCGGGGTAGCGATCAGCCCCAGCATTTT.

The CDR3 nucleotides read TGCAGCGTTGAGGGGGTGGGTATAGCTGAAGCTTTCTTT. Protein: CSVEGVGIAEAFF. The V and J genes are TRBV29-1 and TRBJ1-1; possibly TRBD1 for D (5 bases). The V end was cut by 3 bases, the J end by 6 bases, with 14 bases between. Germline CDR1 is SQVTM and CDR2 is ANQGSEA. There are 13 residues in the CDR3.

The rearrangement links TRBV9 to TRBJ2-7; D may be TRBD1 (6 bases). The germline V gene has CDR1 SGDLS and CDR2 YYNGEE. The CDR3 spans 16 residues. Trimming stripped 4 bases from V and 2 bases from J, with 19 bases between. CDR3 in amino acids: CASSPRKGQSPYEQYF. The CDR3 DNA reads as TGTGCCAGCAGCCCTCGGAAAGGACAGTCCCCCTACGAGCAGTACTTC.

CDR3 DNA sequence: TGTGCCAGCAGCGCCAAGGGGACTAGGGGTGGAAATGAGCAGTTCTTC. Amino acids: CASSAKGTRGGNEQFF. This rearrangement joins TRBV9 to TRBJ2-1; 8 bases are shared with TRBD2. Trimming at V came to 3 bases and at J to 7 bases, leaving 12 bases not matched to a gene. Germline V gives CDR1 SGDLS, CDR2 YYNGEE. This CDR3 region has 16 residues.

The V gene is TRBV20-1, the J gene TRBJ2-7, with 10 nucleotides matching TRBD2. With V trimmed by 2 bases and J by 3 bases, 7 bases remained unmatched. The germline V gene encodes CDR1 DFQATT and CDR2 SNEGSKA (reference sequence). This CDR3 has 15 residues. CDR3 sequence: CSARLAGDNSYEQYF. CDR3 DNA sequence: TGCAGTGCTAGACTAGCGGGAGATAATAGCTACGAGCAGTACTTC.